This TCR beta chain was recorded in a study of CD8 T cells in ankylosing spondylitis. Study-level points and caveats: Some motif variants were previously reported in reactive arthritis synovial fluid and blood.

The CDR3 length is 16 residues. As concerns this clonotype: Antigen specificity is unknown. A much larger clone sits a single nucleotide away, making a read error possible.

Using its own MiXCR run on the 5' RACE reads, TCRdb lists one record per CDR3 protein. The sample records about 250,000 distinct CDR3 sequences, approximately 7.6% being singletons. Sequenced material: blood, either unsorted or a sorted T cell fraction (not recorded which). The J gene is TRBJ2-7, the V gene TRBV21-1; TRBD1, as called in the table, went unchecked against the DNA. TRBV21-1 is assigned pseudogene status. This clonotype was obtained from a female donor with ankylosing spondylitis or in good health (not recorded which). CDR3 in amino acids: CTSRRQGSLGRYEQYF. In DNA, the CDR3 is TGTACCAGCAGAAGACAGGGGTCCCTAGGAAGATACGAGCAGTACTTC.